Below, 31 T cell receptor beta chains from the same sample are listed, as sequenced in a study of blood T cell repertoires in COVID-19. Sequenced by immunoSEQ multiplex PCR; TCRdb stores in-frame clones only, minus some. This sample has 55,000 to 90,000 clones, with more than 80% found just once. Sequencing was done on a sample of peripheral blood. The receptors derive from a woman of 80 years or more with active or convalescent COVID-19.

This clone was seen a single time. The chain joins TRBV27 to TRBJ2-5, with 8 bases aligning to TRBD1. The CDR3 contains 14 residues. V dropped 5 bases and J dropped 2; count of bases not matched to a gene: 4. The germline V gene has CDR1 MNHEY and CDR2 SMNVEV (reference sequence). CDR3 protein: CASSTGQVQETQYF. The CDR3 region has the DNA TGTGCCAGCAGTACGGGACAGGTACAAGAGACCCAGTACTTC.

The CDR3 protein is CASSQEVGTSPAFF. DNA of the CDR3: TGTGCCAGCAGCCAAGAGGTTGGGACAAGCCCGGCTTTCTTT. The chain uses TRBV3-1 (or the pseudogene TRBV3-2) and TRBJ1-1; the D gene is possibly TRBD1 (6 bases). Trimming took off 0 bases at V and 11 bases at J, with 16 bases between the two ends. This CDR3 has 14 residues. Germline loops: CDR1 LGHDT, CDR2 YNNKEL (reference sequence).

J is TRBJ2-5 and V is TRBV9, with TRBD1 matching 8 bases. Germline trimming cut 0 bases from V and 5 bases from J; bases unmatched to any gene: 9. The germline V gene encodes CDR1 SGDLS and CDR2 YYNGEE. The CDR3 sequence is 16 residues long. The CDR3 sequence: CASSVGAGGLGETQYF. CDR3 bases: TGTGCCAGCAGCGTAGGGGCAGGGGGCTTAGGCGAGACCCAGTACTTC.

V usage is TRBV24-1 and J usage is TRBJ2-1; 8 bases line up with TRBD2. The V gene end was trimmed by 3 bases and the J gene end by 4 bases; junction bases not matched to a gene: 4. The CDR3 runs to 15 residues. Germline assignment: CDR1 KGHDR and CDR2 SFDVKD. CDR3 sequence (DNA): TGTGCCACCAGTGATACGGGCGGGGGGTACAATGAGCAGTTCTTC. Translating gives CATSDTGGGYNEQFF.

This chain uses TRBV9 with TRBJ2-3; 11 bases map to TRBD2. Per the germline V gene, CDR1 is SGDLS and CDR2 is YYNGEE. V gave up 2 bases and J gave up 2 bases; unmatched junction bases: 7. The CDR3 runs to 17 residues. As DNA, the CDR3 is TGTGCCAGCAGCGTTAAAATAGCGGGGGGGAACACAGATACGCAGTATTTT. Translated: CASSVKIAGGNTDTQYF.

V gene TRBV28 combines with J gene TRBJ1-2; 8 bases agree with TRBD1. The CDR3 consists of 16 residues. V lost 5 bases and J lost 2; bases outside the gene matches: 10. Germline lookup yields CDR1 MDHEN and CDR2 SYDVKM. The CDR3 loop is CASSPPTGVINYGYTF. The CDR3 region has the DNA TGTGCCAGCAGTCCCCCGACAGGGGTCATAAACTATGGCTACACCTTC.

CDR3 DNA sequence: TGTGCCAGCAGTATACCGGGACAGTACTATGGCTACACCTTC. The encoded protein is CASSIPGQYYGYTF. The gene calls are TRBV28 and TRBJ1-2, with 7 bases fitting TRBD1. The CDR3 is 14 residues long. Looked up from germline, CDR1 is MDHEN and CDR2 is SYDVKM. Unmatched junction bases numbered 6, after V lost 5 bases and J lost 3 bases.

The chain is built from TRBV15 and TRBJ2-5, with 8 bases aligning to TRBD2. Germline CDR1 LNHNV, CDR2 YYDKDF (reference sequence). This CDR3 has 15 amino acids. The V and J ends lost 5 bases and 4 bases, in that order; junction bases with no gene match: 9. In DNA form, the CDR3 reads TGTGCCACCAGCTCCCGGGGGGGATTTGGAGAGACCCAGTACTTC. Translating it yields CATSSRGGFGETQYF. Full variable domain (remainder filled in from reference TRBV15 and TRBJ2-5): DAMVIQNPRYQVTQFGKPVTLSCSQTLNHNVMYWYQQKSSQAPKLLFHYYDKDFNNEADTPDNFQSRRPNTSFCFLDIRSPGLGDTAMYLCATSSRGGFGETQYFGPGTRLLVL.

J is TRBJ2-2 and V is TRBV3-1 (or the pseudogene TRBV3-2); TRBD1 aligns across 7 bases. This CDR3 is built from 14 residues. The germline CDR1 and CDR2 sequences are LGHDT and YNNKEL (reference sequence). With 1 base clipped from V and 7 bases from J, the junction kept 3 bases outside the gene matches. CDR3 DNA: TGTGCCAGCAGCCAAGGGACAGGTCACGGGGAGCTGTTTTTT. Its translation is CASSQGTGHGELFF.

This rearrangement joins TRBV19 to TRBJ2-1, with 8 bases aligning to TRBD2. The length of the CDR3 is 15 residues. The germline gives CDR1 LNHDA, CDR2 SQIVND (reference sequence). V lost 3 bases to trimming and J lost 4 bases; unmatched junction nucleotides: 5. The chain's CDR3 is CASSIGSGAYNEQFF. The CDR3, as DNA: TGTGCCAGTAGTATCGGTAGCGGGGCTTACAATGAGCAGTTCTTC.

This clone was seen a single time. V and J are TRBV5-1 and TRBJ1-1; tentative D call: TRBD1 (5 bases). Trimming pared 4 bases from V and 5 bases from J, leaving 12 bases between. This CDR3 has 13 amino acids. The germline V gene has CDR1 SGHRS and CDR2 YFSETQ. The CDR3 sequence is CASSADRPTEAFF. The CDR3 nucleotides read TGCGCCAGCAGCGCCGACAGACCTACTGAAGCTTTCTTT.

J is TRBJ2-3 and V is TRBV12-5; D is undetermined. V lost 4 bases and J lost 5, with 10 bases in between. Germline V gene sequence: CDR1 LGHNT, CDR2 FRNRAP. This CDR3 spans 13 amino acids. CDR3 in amino acids: CASGSPGLDTQYF. CDR3 DNA: TGTGCTAGTGGTTCCCCCGGTTTAGATACGCAGTATTTT.

V is TRBV4-1 and J is TRBJ1-2, with TRBD1 matching over 9 bases. The ends lost 0 bases at V and 1 base at J; junction bases unmatched: 0. Germline assignment: CDR1 MGHRA and CDR2 YSYEKL. The CDR3 consists of 15 residues. The CDR3 DNA sequence: TGCGCCAGCAGCCAAGAGGGACAGGGTAACTATGGCTACACCTTC. This codes for CASSQEGQGNYGYTF.

This clone is labeled as medium-sized (0.01 to 0.1%). This rearrangement joins TRBV5-1 to TRBJ2-2, with 10 positions matching TRBD1. The V gene end was trimmed by 3 bases and the J gene end by 5 bases; junction bases not matched to a gene: 7. This CDR3 has 16 amino acids. CDR1 is SGHRS and CDR2 is YFSETQ in the germline V gene. CDR3 in amino acids: CASSSTGTGATGELFF. The CDR3 region has the DNA TGCGCCAGCAGCTCAACCGGGACAGGGGCGACCGGGGAGCTGTTTTTT.

This clone was detected only a few times. The chain uses TRBV6-5 and TRBJ2-2, with a tentative D call TRBD1 (6 bases). This CDR3 comprises 13 residues. Germline V gene sequence: CDR1 MNHEY, CDR2 SVGAGI. The germline V and J ends were trimmed by 4 bases and 7 bases, with 10 bases remaining between them. CDR3 protein: CASSLDRVGELFF. CDR3 nucleotides: TGTGCCAGCAGTTTGGACAGAGTCGGGGAGCTGTTTTTT.

The chain is built from TRBV5-4 and TRBJ1-4; 7 bases map to TRBD1. Germline-derived CDR1 and CDR2 are SGHNT and YYREEE (reference sequence). The ends lost 1 base at V and 8 bases at J; junction bases unmatched: 11. This CDR3 is built from 16 residues. The DNA for the CDR3 is TGTGCCAGCAGCTTGTTGGTTGCAGGGGGAGACGAAAAACTGTTTTTT. Translated, it gives CASSLLVAGGDEKLFF.

The chain recombines TRBV15 with TRBJ2-7, with D possibly being TRBD1 (5 bases). Between the trimmed V and J ends, which lost 0 bases and 4 bases, there was a span of 16 bases. Germline lookup yields CDR1 LNHNV and CDR2 YYDKDF (reference sequence). This CDR3 has 16 residues. This CDR3 is CATSRDLVGLRYEQYF. The CDR3 nucleotides read TGTGCCACCAGCAGAGATTTAGTGGGGCTCAGGTACGAGCAGTACTTC.

This clone was observed a single time. The gene calls are TRBV12-5 and TRBJ2-7; TRBD1 agrees at 9 bases. This CDR3 has 14 amino acids. Germline loops: CDR1 LGHNT, CDR2 FRNRAP. The V and J ends lost 3 bases and 7 bases, in that order; junction bases with no gene match: 7. The DNA of the CDR3 is TGTGCTAGTGGTTTAACAGGGGGCGGCGGGGAGCAGTACTTC. As protein: CASGLTGGGGEQYF.

The rearrangement uses TRBV6-5 and TRBJ1-6; 7 bases agree with TRBD1. The CDR3 extends over 14 amino acids. Per germline, CDR1 MNHEY and CDR2 SVGAGI. The ends lost 10 bases at V and 5 bases at J; junction bases unmatched: 8. For the CDR3, the DNA is TGTGCCACGAACCGGGACAGCGATAATTCACCCCTCCACTTT. Translating it yields CATNRDSDNSPLHF.

The CDR3, as DNA: TGTGCCAGCAGCCCGCGGCTAGCGGGGGGGGCTACGCAGTATTTT. Translation: CASSPRLAGGATQYF. J is TRBJ2-3 and V is TRBV5-4, with 12 positions matching TRBD2. The CDR3 is 15 residues long. Germline values: CDR1 SGHNT, CDR2 YYREEE (reference sequence). V dropped 4 bases and J dropped 8; count of bases not matched to a gene: 8.

J is TRBJ1-2 and V is TRBV11-2, with D uncertain. Germline V gene sequence: CDR1 SGHAT, CDR2 FQNNGV. The V gene lost 3 bases and the J gene lost 4 bases, with 6 bases spanning the gap. There are 12 residues in the CDR3. CDR3 in DNA: TGTGCCAGCAGCTTGCCGGGCTATGGCTACACCTTC. Amino acid sequence: CASSLPGYGYTF.

This chain connects TRBV5-6 to TRBJ1-2; TRBD1 aligns across 8 bases. Germline V gene lookup returns CDR1 SGHDT and CDR2 YYEEEE. The CDR3 is made up of 18 amino acids. J lost 4 bases, V lost 0 bases, and 14 bases had no gene match. For the CDR3, the DNA is TGTGCCAGCAGCTTGGTGTTTGCGACAGGGGATCGGTCCTATGGCTACACCTTC. Protein: CASSLVFATGDRSYGYTF.

This chain connects TRBV11-3 to TRBJ1-3; no reliable D call. Germline CDR1 is SGHNT and CDR2 is YENEEA. The CDR3 is 16 residues long. The ends were cut back, 0 bases at V and 0 bases at J, with 9 bases in the middle. The CDR3 DNA follows: TGTGCCAGCAGCTTAGAATCTGCGGGCTCTGGAAACACCATATATTTT. Translating gives CASSLESAGSGNTIYF.

The gene calls are TRBV7-3 and TRBJ1-1; D is unclear. The CDR3 covers 14 residues. V shed 0 bases and J shed 8 bases, with 13 bases lying between them. Germline V gene data show CDR1 as SGHTA and CDR2 as FQGTGA. CDR3: CASSLTGSPQEAFF. CDR3 DNA: TGTGCCAGCAGCTTAACAGGGAGTCCGCAAGAAGCTTTCTTT.

V gene TRBV5-6 combines with J gene TRBJ1-3; possible D gene TRBD1, 6 bases. The CDR3 loop spans 15 amino acids. The ends were cut back, 0 bases at V and 4 bases at J, with 11 bases in the middle. From germline, CDR1 is SGHDT and CDR2 YYEEEE. The CDR3 spells CASSLGTGPGNTIYF. The CDR3 bases are TGTGCCAGCAGCTTGGGCACAGGGCCAGGAAACACCATATATTTT.

The chain employs TRBV6-5 and TRBJ1-2; 7 nucleotides match TRBD1. V shed 2 bases, J shed 6 bases, and the junction held 9 bases outside the gene matches. The CDR3 is 15 amino acids. Germline CDR1 MNHEY, CDR2 SVGAGI. The CDR3 here is CASSYRRQGNNGYTF. The CDR3 region has the DNA TGTGCCAGCAGTTACCGTAGACAGGGTAATAATGGCTACACCTTC.

The V call is TRBV6-2 or TRBV6-3, the J call TRBJ2-1; D gene unclear. The CDR3 loop spans 15 amino acids. The V gene's germline CDR1 is MNHEY and CDR2 SVGEGT. Trimming shortened V by 0 bases and J by 8 bases, and 14 bases separated the two germline ends. CDR3 in amino acids: CASSYSMIVVDEQFF. CDR3 DNA: TGTGCCAGCAGTTACTCGATGATAGTAGTCGATGAGCAGTTCTTC.

The sample holds a few counts of this clone. J is TRBJ2-1 and V is TRBV4-3, with 9 bases identical to TRBD1. The CDR3 contains 15 residues. From germline, CDR1 is LGHNA and CDR2 YSLEER. Trimming at V came to 1 base and at J to 8 bases, leaving 6 bases not matched to a gene. CDR3 in DNA: TGCGCCAGCAGCCAAGGACAGGGGGACGTCGATGAGCAGTTCTTC. Translated: CASSQGQGDVDEQFF.

The chain uses TRBV5-8 and TRBJ1-1; 8 bases align to TRBD1. Germline V gene sequence: CDR1 SGHTS, CDR2 YDEGEE. The length of the CDR3 is 13 residues. Unmatched junction bases numbered 4, after V lost 8 bases and J lost 1 base. The DNA of the CDR3 is TGTGCCAGGACAGGGGTAGGGAACACTGAAGCTTTCTTT. Translated: CARTGVGNTEAFF.

This clone is a singleton in its sample. The V call is TRBV20-1, the J call TRBJ1-2; the D gene is possibly TRBD1 (5 bases). This CDR3 spans 13 amino acids. Trimming cost V 3 bases and J 3 bases, with 11 bases left between them. CDR1 and CDR2 from the germline V gene are DFQATT and SNEGSKA (reference sequence). The DNA for the CDR3 is TGCAGTGCTAGTATCAGGGTCGACTATGGCTACACCTTC. It yields the protein CSASIRVDYGYTF.

This chain uses TRBV10-3 with TRBJ2-5, with D perhaps matching TRBD2 (6 bases). Deletions cut 6 bases from V and 5 bases from J, with 13 bases between. This CDR3 has 13 amino acids. Germline lookup yields CDR1 ENHRY and CDR2 SYGVKD. Here the CDR3 DNA reads TGTGCCATCAGAGGAGACAGCGGGGAGACCCAGTACTTC. Translated: CAIRGDSGETQYF.